This T cell receptor (beta chain) originates from a study of a mutant IDH1 vaccine in newly diagnosed glioma (dated by TCRdb to 2020 to 2022). In terms of the full investigation: Eight vaccinations were administered to patients in weeks 1, 3, 5, 7, 11, 15, 19 and 23, corresponding to visits V03 through V10. Vaccination was initiated 4-6 weeks after radiotherapy alone, or concurrently with temozolomide cycles in the chemotherapy-containing groups. Of the roughly 34 treated patients, about 62% were male and around 40% were female, and the mean age was approximately 37 years. Before enrollment, most patients had been given radiochemotherapy with temozolomide as standard therapy, while the rest had received either radiotherapy alone or temozolomide alone. Peripheral blood was collected at six visits: V03 (baseline), V05, V07, V10, V12 and V13. For exploratory analyses, about 25 treated patients had longitudinal TCRB deep sequencing done wherever samples were available. Beyond this particular receptor, the publication reports: It was noted by the authors that analyses of patient blood samples could not be reproduced owing to sample limitations. Selection of PBMC samples for TCRB deep sequencing was based on availability. Vaccine-induced immune responses across multiple MHC alleles were detected in 90% to 95% of patients. Pseudoprogression seemed to be unrelated to changes in the top peripheral T cell clonotypes found by TCRB sequencing.

The library was obtained by the immunoSEQ multiplex PCR assay. Rearranged TCR beta chain sequences were amplified using the hsTCRB Kit according to the manufacturer's protocol. Sequencing of TCRB libraries was carried out on an Illumina MiSeq. Per the original workflow: Demultiplexing, trimming and gene mapping were performed with the kit vendor's proprietary platform. The source is immuneACCESS, and TCRdb retained only in-frame sequences with V and J called. Part of the clones is not carried over; for the studies checked, unresolved V genes explain less than half of this, and the remainder is unexplained. The V and J calls and clone size were taken over from that table, and D and trimming were inferred from the DNA. Counted in this sample were about 38,000 clones; approximately 80% of them appeared once. Roughly 5% of the sample goes to the ten largest clones. What the time point label conveys for this sample: week 5, during vaccination. A 20-mer mutant IDH1 peptide at 300 micrograms in Montanide made up each vaccine dose, which was injected subcutaneously together with topical imiquimod. All donors had newly diagnosed IDH1-mutant astrocytomas of WHO grade 3 or 4 that showed loss of nuclear ATRX. The samples were drawn from NOA16, a multicentre, single-arm, open-label phase I trial in Germany that tested a mutant IDH1 peptide vaccine in humans for the first time. Genomic DNA for TCRB sequencing was extracted from EDTA blood using the DNeasy Blood and Tissue Kit.

A word on this clone: It lacks a known antigen. Per-base quality was not reported, and no clone a single base away is much larger than it.

The CDR3 measures 12 amino acids from cysteine to phenylalanine. The only DNA kept is the CDR3, 36 bases in frame from the first base. The origin of this receptor is a man aged 40-50 years with glioma. Sequences were derived from PBMCs, sampled from a glioma patient whose treatment included an IDH1 peptide vaccine. The chain links TRBV1 with TRBJ2-5; no check of the table's D call, TRBD2, against the DNA was made. TRBV1 is given as a pseudogene. The CDR3 protein: CTSSGARGSQYF. The DNA sequence follows: TGCACCAGCAGCGGGGCCCGGGGGTCCCAGTACTTC.